This TCR beta chain derives from a study of blood T cell repertoires in COVID-19. Study as a whole: From T cells, B-cell-depleted T cells, or PBMCs came the material, which was cDNA or gDNA.

This clone was picked up a small number of times. Clones were read by immunoSEQ multiplex PCR, and TCRdb kept only the in-frame ones, dropping some. The sample comprises approximately 240,000 clones, 80% to 90% of which are singletons, and about 3.5% rests with the top ten. The V segment lost 5 bases and the J segment 7 bases; nucleotides outside the gene matches: 7. The CDR3 runs 13 residues. The chain is built from TRBV12-3 or TRBV12-4 and TRBJ1-1; 7 bases map to TRBD1. Sample: PBMCs or T cells enriched from blood (not recorded which). The TCR sequence derives from a woman younger than 30 in a cohort exposed to, infected with or recovered from COVID-19 (not recorded which). In DNA, the CDR3 is TGTGCCAGCAGTGGACAGGCGGGAATTGAAGCTTTCTTT. The encoded protein is CASSGQAGIEAFF.